These 9 T cell receptor beta chains were all obtained from the same sample, sequenced in a study of cytomegalovirus exposure and HLA in healthy donors (dated by TCRdb to 2016 to 2017). Receptor amplification or capture employed the immunoSEQ multiplex PCR assay. The multiplex PCR relied on a mix of 60 forward primers for TCR Vbeta segments and 13 reverse primers for TCR Jbeta segments. As stored in TCRdb, this immuneACCESS dataset retains in-frame rearrangements with V and J assigned. A fraction of the clones does not appear; measured against another copy, unresolved V genes explain less than half of the discrepancy, and the remainder lacks a known reason. For this sample there are approximately 110,000 clones; 65% to 85% appear just once. The ten largest account for roughly 5% of the sample. Sequencing used PBMCs. The receptors stem from a male donor in good health and CMV-seronegative.

The rearrangement joins TRBV29-1 to TRBJ2-6; TRBD1 agrees at 10 bases. The CDR3 length is 13 residues. The V and J ends lost 7 bases and 7 bases, in that order; junction bases with no gene match: 4. Germline V CDR1 and CDR2: SQVTM, ANQGSEA. The CDR3 DNA reads TGCAGCGCCTGGACAGGGGGTGCCAACGTCCTGACTTTC. It codes for CSAWTGGANVLTF.

The table lists this clone with a few counts. The chain joins TRBV7-2 to TRBJ2-7; D is perhaps TRBD2 (6 bases). The V end lost 3 bases, the J end lost 6 bases, and 15 bases lay between the germline ends. In germline, CDR1 is SGHTA, CDR2 FQGNSA. The CDR3 runs to 14 residues. The CDR3, as DNA: TGTGCCAGCAGCTTTATGGAGGGGAAAAGCGAGCAGTACTTC. This encodes CASSFMEGKSEQYF. Full variable domain (remainder filled in from reference TRBV7-2 and TRBJ2-7): GAGVSQSPSNKVTEKGKDVELRCDPISGHTALYWYRQSLGQGLEFLIYFQGNSAPDKSGLPSDRFSAERTGGSVSTLTIQRTQQEDSAVYLCASSFMEGKSEQYFGPGTRLTVT.

The chain is built from TRBV19 and TRBJ2-2; D possibly corresponds to TRBD1 (6 bases). Trimming removed 6 bases at V and 6 bases at J, with 11 bases between. CDR3 size: 13 residues. From germline, CDR1 is LNHDA and CDR2 SQIVND (reference sequence). CDR3 nucleotides: TGTGCCAGTAGGGTGACAGGTGCCGGGGAGCTGTTTTTT. Translating it yields CASRVTGAGELFF.

The rearrangement links TRBV19 to TRBJ1-2; 9 bases agree with TRBD1. V shed 4 bases and J 6 bases; nucleotides not matched to a gene: 9. Germline V gene sequence: CDR1 LNHDA, CDR2 SQIVND (reference sequence). The CDR3 covers 15 residues. This chain's CDR3 is CASSRDRAEGDGYTF. CDR3 DNA sequence: TGTGCCAGTAGTAGGGACAGGGCGGAGGGAGATGGCTACACCTTC.

The J gene is TRBJ1-1, the V gene TRBV19; D might be TRBD1 (5 bases). CDR1 and CDR2 (germline): LNHDA, SQIVND (reference sequence). This CDR3 is built from 13 residues. Trimming shortened V by 10 bases and J by 0 bases, and 12 bases separated the two germline ends. The CDR3 protein is CATRQTMNTEAFF. The CDR3 bases are TGTGCCACTCGACAGACCATGAACACTGAAGCTTTCTTT. Using reference TRBV19 and TRBJ1-1 for the parts outside the CDR3, the full variable domain is DGGITQSPKYLFRKEGQNVTLSCEQNLNHDAMYWYRQDPGQGLRLIYYSQIVNDFQKGDIAEGYSVSREKKESFPLTVTSAQKNPTAFYLCATRQTMNTEAFFGQGTRLTVV.

The chain carries TRBV27 and TRBJ2-7; TRBD2 agrees at 12 bases. Germline CDR1 MNHEY, CDR2 SMNVEV (reference sequence). The CDR3 spans 17 residues. Unmatched junction bases numbered 6, after V lost 0 bases and J lost 3 bases. Here the CDR3 reads CASSLSGTSGWGYEQYF. The CDR3 nucleotides are TGTGCCAGCAGTTTATCCGGGACTAGCGGGTGGGGCTACGAGCAGTACTTC.

This rearrangement joins TRBV11-3 to TRBJ2-1; a weak D match, TRBD2 (6 bases). This CDR3 spans 16 amino acids. CDR1 is SGHNT and CDR2 is YENEEA in the germline V gene. V lost 5 bases and J 2 bases, leaving 16 bases between the germline ends. This CDR3 reads CASSPGGAEPYNEQFF. In DNA, the CDR3 is TGTGCCAGCAGCCCCGGGGGAGCCGAACCCTACAATGAGCAGTTCTTC.

The J gene is TRBJ1-5, the V gene TRBV4-1, with TRBD1 matching over 7 bases. The CDR3 sequence is 16 residues long. Germline V gives CDR1 MGHRA, CDR2 YSYEKL. V was pared by 1 base and J by 6 bases, with 9 bases of the junction left unmatched. The CDR3 here is CASSQAGGTVAQPQHF. CDR3 in DNA: TGCGCCAGCAGCCAAGCAGGAGGGACAGTCGCTCAGCCCCAGCATTTT.

This clone was seen only a few times. The chain links TRBV19 to TRBJ2-6; D perhaps matches TRBD1 (5 bases). The CDR3 runs 15 residues. Deletions cut 2 bases from V and 3 bases from J, with 8 bases between. Germline V gives CDR1 LNHDA, CDR2 SQIVND (reference sequence). CDR3 protein: CASSISGRGANVLTF. DNA of the CDR3: TGTGCCAGTAGTATATCAGGGCGTGGGGCCAACGTCCTGACTTTC.